This T cell receptor beta chain was documented in a study of beta chain features in type 1 diabetes. On this clone: Its antigen is unknown.

The authors reverse transcribed all of the isolated RNA, so sequencing captured expressed TCRB transcripts. About 3.57 million reads were obtained on average from naive, central memory and regulatory T cell samples. Measured with immunoSEQ multiplex PCR; TCRdb has only the in-frame clones, and not every one. The sample includes 680,000 or so clones, around 16% seen only once; the top ten take 0.07% to 0.095%. Whole-study results and caveats: Among patients with Type 1 diabetes, TCRB CDR3s were moderately but significantly shorter in every one of the four CD4+ subsets. Diminished insertions and augmented deletions at VDJ junctions characterized type 1 diabetes patients.

The CDR3 covers 16 residues. V was clipped by 2 bases and J by 3 bases; unmatched bases: 8. CDR1 and CDR2 from the germline V gene are SGHTA and FQGNSA. The V gene is TRBV7-2, the J gene TRBJ2-3, with 7 bases fitting TRBD2. The clonotype originates from a man between 18 and 35 years old in good health. The sample consisted of naive CD4+ T cells from blood. In DNA, the CDR3 is TGTGCCAGCAGCTTATCGGGCGGGGGACGGACAGATACGCAGTATTTT. This encodes CASSLSGGGRTDTQYF.